This T cell receptor (beta chain) was found in a study of cytomegalovirus exposure and HLA in healthy donors. Study summary: A later analysis reported the 120 validation repertoires used the same platform as the roughly 670 first-cohort repertoires.

Germline V gene sequence: CDR1 LNHDA, CDR2 SQIVND (reference sequence). Trimming pared 5 bases from V and 5 bases from J, leaving 12 bases between. This CDR3 has 13 amino acids. Study conclusions and caveats: Cytomegalovirus association was listed for under 200 TCR beta chains. Under in vitro conditions, three CMV-associated chains were confirmed as specific for CMV antigens. According to a later analysis, TCR clusters from the first cohort tended to co-occur in the approximately 120 validation repertoires.

This table comes from immunoSEQ multiplex PCR, and its TCRdb copy is limited to in-frame clones, with some not included. The profile shows fewer than 250,000 clones, 86% of them singletons. A remark on this clone: The antigen is not known.

This chain connects TRBV19 to TRBJ1-1; the D gene is possibly TRBD1 (5 bases). This TCR was sampled from a woman aged 18-30 years in good health and CMV-seronegative. Sequences were obtained from PBMCs. In DNA form, the CDR3 reads TGTGCCAGTAGTCGCTCAGGGTTGACTGAAGCTTTCTTT. Protein product: CASSRSGLTEAFF.